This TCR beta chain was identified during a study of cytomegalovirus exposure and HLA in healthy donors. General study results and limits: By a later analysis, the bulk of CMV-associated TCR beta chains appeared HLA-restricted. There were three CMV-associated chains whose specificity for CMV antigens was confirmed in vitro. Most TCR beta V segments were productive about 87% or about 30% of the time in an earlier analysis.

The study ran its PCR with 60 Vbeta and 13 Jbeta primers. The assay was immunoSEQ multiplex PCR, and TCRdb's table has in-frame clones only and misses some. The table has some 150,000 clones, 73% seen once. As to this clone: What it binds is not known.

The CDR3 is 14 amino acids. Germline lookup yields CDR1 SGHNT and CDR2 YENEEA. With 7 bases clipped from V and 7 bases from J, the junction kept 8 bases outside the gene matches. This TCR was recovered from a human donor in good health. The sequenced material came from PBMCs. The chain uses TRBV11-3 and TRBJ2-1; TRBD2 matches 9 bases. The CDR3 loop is CASKTSGSRNEQFF. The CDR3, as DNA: TGTGCCAGCAAGACTAGCGGTTCAAGGAATGAGCAGTTCTTC.